This TCR beta chain is drawn from a study of yellow fever vaccine responses in identical twins. The study, taken as a whole, reports: Vaccine T cell responses of twins reportedly seemed partly convergent and partly personalized.

Trimming took 3 bases from V and 8 from J, leaving 14 bases between them. The CDR3 has 14 residues. Germline V gene sequence: CDR1 LNHDA, CDR2 SQIVND (reference sequence). For this clonotype: Its target is not known.

TCRdb independently ran MiXCR on the RT-PCR reads; one entry per CDR3 protein. This table holds 20,000 to 25,000 distinct CDR3 sequences, under 85% found once. This chain connects TRBV19 to TRBJ2-1; weak D call: TRBD1 (5 bases). Sequenced here: T cells from blood (PBMCs), unsorted or a sorted subset (not recorded which), sampled before or after yellow fever vaccination (not recorded which). This receptor was taken from a woman aged 18-30 years who received the yellow fever vaccine. CDR3 sequence reads: CASSIQGGVHEQFF. The CDR3 DNA sequence: TGTGCCAGTAGTATCCAGGGTGGTGTGCATGAGCAGTTCTTC.